The 22 T cell receptor beta chains presented below share a single source sample, sequenced in a study of cytomegalovirus exposure and HLA in healthy donors. Sequenced by immunoSEQ multiplex PCR; TCRdb stores in-frame clones only, minus some. The data hold fewer than 200,000 clones, with around 92% observed a single time. The specimen sequenced was PBMCs. The receptor source for this set is a young woman in good health and CMV-seropositive.

This sequence joins TRBV30 and TRBJ1-4; 9 nucleotides match TRBD1. This CDR3 comprises 14 residues. CDR1 and CDR2 (germline): GTSNPN, SVGIG (reference sequence). J lost 6 bases, V lost 3 bases, and 5 bases had no gene match. CDR3 sequence: CAWSADRGYEKLFF. The DNA of the CDR3 is TGTGCCTGGAGCGCTGACAGGGGGTATGAAAAACTGTTTTTT.

The rearrangement links TRBV7-2 to TRBJ1-5; tentative D call: TRBD1 (6 bases). From germline, CDR1 is SGHTA and CDR2 FQGNSA. This CDR3 contains 13 residues. V lost 7 bases and J 4 bases, leaving 11 bases between the germline ends. CDR3 region: CASTLDRNQPQHF. CDR3 bases: TGTGCCAGCACCCTGGACAGAAATCAGCCCCAGCATTTT.

The genes are TRBV27 and TRBJ2-1; 8 bases line up with TRBD2. J lost 5 bases, V lost 2 bases, and 2 bases had no gene match. The CDR3 consists of 14 residues. Germline CDR1 MNHEY, CDR2 SMNVEV (reference sequence). CDR3 coding DNA: TGTGCCAGCAGTTTAATAGCGGGGAACAATGAGCAGTTCTTC. Translation gives CASSLIAGNNEQFF.

The chain couples TRBV30 to TRBJ2-4; TRBD1 is a possible D gene (5 bases). V lost 2 bases to trimming and J lost 7 bases, with 9 bases between them. The germline gives CDR1 GTSNPN, CDR2 SVGIG (reference sequence). The CDR3 has 12 residues. The CDR3 spells CAWSRTPNIQYF. CDR3 DNA sequence: TGTGCCTGGAGTCGGACACCTAACATTCAGTACTTC.

The chain combines TRBV5-1 with TRBJ2-1; TRBD2 aligns across 7 bases. Germline-derived CDR1 and CDR2 are SGHRS and YFSETQ. V lost 0 bases to trimming and J lost 5 bases; unmatched junction nucleotides: 2. The CDR3 length is 14 residues. In nucleotides, the CDR3 is TGCGCCAGCAGCTTGGCCGGGGGGAACAATGAGCAGTTCTTC. It specifies CASSLAGGNNEQFF.

The rearrangement uses TRBV25-1 and TRBJ2-1, with D uncertain. With 6 bases removed from V and 4 bases from J, the gap between germline ends came to 10 bases. CDR3 length: 13 amino acids. Germline V gene lookup returns CDR1 MGHDK and CDR2 SYGVNS. CDR3 protein: CASSGRNYNEQFF. The DNA of the CDR3 is TGTGCCAGCAGCGGCAGGAATTACAATGAGCAGTTCTTC.

This sequence joins TRBV5-6 and TRBJ2-4; 8 bases align to TRBD2. There are 13 residues in the CDR3. CDR1 and CDR2 from the germline V gene are SGHDT and YYEEEE. Trimming took 4 bases from V and 7 from J; bases not matched to a gene: 4. CDR3 residues: CASSRREVNIQYF. The CDR3 DNA reads as TGTGCCAGCAGCCGGCGGGAGGTGAACATTCAGTACTTC.

The rearrangement links TRBV9 to TRBJ2-7; TRBD2 matches at 8 bases. Germline CDR1 SGDLS, CDR2 YYNGEE. CDR3 length: 15 residues. Trimming took 3 bases from V and 5 from J; bases not matched to a gene: 10. The CDR3 reads CASSGGAGESDEQYF. The CDR3 bases are TGTGCCAGCAGCGGGGGAGCGGGAGAGTCCGACGAGCAGTACTTC.

The chain recombines TRBV18 with TRBJ1-5; D might be TRBD1 (6 bases). The CDR3 covers 13 residues. The V end was cut by 8 bases, the J end by 4 bases, with 12 bases between. Germline V gene data show CDR1 as KGHSH and CDR2 as LQKENI. The CDR3 DNA follows: TGTGCCAGCGCCTGGGGGCGGAATCAGCCCCAGCATTTT. This translates into CASAWGRNQPQHF.

The rearrangement links TRBV2 to TRBJ2-3; 8 bases are a match to TRBD2. The V segment lost 4 bases and the J segment 3 bases; nucleotides outside the gene matches: 9. Germline CDR1 SNHLY, CDR2 FYNNEI. This CDR3 is built from 16 residues. The CDR3 protein is CASSATGTSLTDTQYF. The DNA for the CDR3 is TGTGCCAGCAGTGCCACCGGGACTAGTTTAACAGATACGCAGTATTTT.

The CDR3 region is CASSQRGLETQYF. DNA for the CDR3: TGTGCCAGCAGCCAGAGGGGGCTGGAGACCCAGTACTTC. This chain uses TRBV11-2 with TRBJ2-5; 7 nucleotides agree with TRBD1. With V trimmed by 5 bases and J by 5 bases, 5 bases remained unmatched. This CDR3 has 13 amino acids. Per the germline V gene, CDR1 is SGHAT and CDR2 is FQNNGV.

This clone was observed a handful of times. The V gene is TRBV28, the J gene TRBJ2-7, with D perhaps matching TRBD2 (5 bases). V lost 6 bases, J lost 3 bases, and 9 bases lay in between. CDR1 is MDHEN, CDR2 SYDVKM, per germline. CDR3 length: 12 residues. CDR3 sequence (DNA): TGTGCCAGCAGCACTAGTGGCTACGAGCAGTACTTC. It yields the protein CASSTSGYEQYF.

In nucleotides, the CDR3 is TGTGCCAGCAGCGTAGGGGGGCTACCTAACACCGGGGAGCTGTTTTTT. It encodes CASSVGGLPNTGELFF. The rearrangement links TRBV9 to TRBJ2-2; D is perhaps TRBD1 (6 bases). V shed 0 bases and J shed 2 bases, with 11 bases lying between them. Germline loops: CDR1 SGDLS, CDR2 YYNGEE. This CDR3 has 16 residues.

In its sample, this clone was seen once. This chain joins TRBV11-2 and TRBJ1-3; D unclear. V was pared by 1 base and J by 11 bases, with 9 bases between. CDR3 length equals 12 residues. Germline loops: CDR1 SGHAT, CDR2 FQNNGV. The DNA of the CDR3 is TGTGCCAGCAGCTTAGGAGTCAGCGCCATATATTTT. It encodes CASSLGVSAIYF. Complete variable domain (other parts from reference TRBV11-2 and TRBJ1-3): EAGVAQSPRYKIIEKRQSVAFWCNPISGHATLYWYQQILGQGPKLLIQFQNNGVVDDSQLPKDRFSAERLKGVDSTLKIQPAKLEDSAVYLCASSLGVSAIYFGEGSWLTVV.

The V gene is TRBV18, the J gene TRBJ2-5, with 11 nucleotides matching TRBD2. Germline loops: CDR1 KGHSH, CDR2 LQKENI. The V gene end was trimmed by 1 base and the J gene end by 2 bases; junction bases not matched to a gene: 0. This CDR3 has 15 amino acids. DNA of the CDR3: TGTGCCAGCTCACCACGACTAGCGGGGCAAGAGACCCAGTACTTC. Translating it yields CASSPRLAGQETQYF. Together with reference TRBV18 and TRBJ2-5, the CDR3 gives the full variable domain: NAGVMQNPRHLVRRRGQEARLRCSPMKGHSHVYWYRQLPEEGLKFMVYLQKENIIDESGMPKERFSAEFPKEGPSILRIQQVVRGDSAAYFCASSPRLAGQETQYFGPGTRLLVL.

The V and J genes are TRBV18 and TRBJ2-5; D gene uncertain. Trimming stripped 2 bases from V and 0 bases from J, with 7 bases between. CDR1 and CDR2 (germline): KGHSH, LQKENI. This CDR3 is built from 14 residues. The CDR3 DNA reads TGTGCCAGCTCACCAAGCCTTCACCAAGAGACCCAGTACTTC. This translates into CASSPSLHQETQYF.

V usage is TRBV30 and J usage is TRBJ1-2, with unresolved D. The CDR3 totals 13 residues. Trimming took off 3 bases at V and 5 bases at J, with 13 bases between the two ends. CDR1 and CDR2 (germline): GTSNPN, SVGIG (reference sequence). CDR3 loop: CAWRRGGPYGYTF. DNA of the CDR3: TGTGCCTGGAGAAGAGGTGGTCCTTATGGCTACACCTTC.

V is TRBV2 and J is TRBJ1-5; tentatively, D is TRBD1 (6 bases). CDR3 length: 16 amino acids. Germline-derived CDR1 and CDR2 are SNHLY and FYNNEI. Trimming stripped 8 bases from V and 2 bases from J, with 19 bases between. CDR3 protein: CASQGFRRLGNQPQHF. CDR3 DNA: TGTGCCAGCCAGGGGTTCAGGCGGCTGGGCAATCAGCCCCAGCATTTT.

The chain uses TRBV2 and TRBJ1-4, with TRBD1 as a possible D gene (6 bases). CDR3 size: 14 residues. The germline V gene encodes CDR1 SNHLY and CDR2 FYNNEI. The V end lost 9 bases, the J end lost 0 bases, and 11 bases lay between the germline ends. As DNA, the CDR3 is TGTGCCAGTAGAAGGACAGCAACTAATGAAAAACTGTTTTTT. The encoded protein is CASRRTATNEKLFF.

The chain links TRBV6-5 to TRBJ2-7; D might be TRBD1 (6 bases). This CDR3 has 12 amino acids. Trimming left V 6 bases short and J 3 bases short, with 9 bases between. Germline CDR1 is MNHEY and CDR2 is SVGAGI. As DNA, the CDR3 is TGTGCCAGCAGCCAGACAGGCTACGAGCAGTACTTC. This sequence encodes CASSQTGYEQYF.

The table lists this clone with a count of one. The V call is TRBV4-1, the J call TRBJ1-5; D gene ambiguous. Per germline, CDR1 MGHRA and CDR2 YSYEKL. V lost 0 bases and J 0 bases, leaving 3 bases between the germline ends. The CDR3 is 14 amino acids. The CDR3 DNA reads as TGCGCCAGCAGCCAAGATTATAGCAATCAGCCCCAGCATTTT. Translation gives CASSQDYSNQPQHF.

The V and J genes are TRBV10-1 and TRBJ2-3; 8 bases line up with TRBD2. The CDR3 is 15 residues long. Germline V gene lookup returns CDR1 WNHNN and CDR2 SYGVQD (reference sequence). V lost 4 bases and J lost 4; bases outside the gene matches: 7. The DNA for the CDR3 is TGCGCCAGCAGTGCGGGGGGGAGCCTTTCAGATACGCAGTATTTT. Translation gives CASSAGGSLSDTQYF.